This T cell receptor beta chain appears in the sequencing data of a study of patients and donors after allogeneic stem cell transplantation. TCRdb re-called the RT-PCR reads with MiXCR, one entry per CDR3 protein. The table has 800,000 to 1,000,000 distinct CDR3 sequences, approximately 18% seen once. Germline-derived CDR1 and CDR2 are LNHNV and YYDKDF (reference sequence). CDR3 length: 14 amino acids. V lost 1 base to trimming and J lost 2 bases, with 7 bases between them. The rearrangement joins TRBV15 to TRBJ2-3; a possible D gene is TRBD2 (5 bases). This clonotype was obtained from a human donor who was either an allogeneic HSCT recipient or a stem cell or donor lymphocyte infusion donor (not recorded which). It is not recorded whose cells these are; they may come from a transplant donor. Material for sequencing was blood, either unsorted or a sorted T cell fraction (not recorded which). The CDR3 is CATSRGENTDTQYF. As DNA, the CDR3 is TGTGCCACCAGCAGAGGGGAGAACACAGATACGCAGTATTTT.